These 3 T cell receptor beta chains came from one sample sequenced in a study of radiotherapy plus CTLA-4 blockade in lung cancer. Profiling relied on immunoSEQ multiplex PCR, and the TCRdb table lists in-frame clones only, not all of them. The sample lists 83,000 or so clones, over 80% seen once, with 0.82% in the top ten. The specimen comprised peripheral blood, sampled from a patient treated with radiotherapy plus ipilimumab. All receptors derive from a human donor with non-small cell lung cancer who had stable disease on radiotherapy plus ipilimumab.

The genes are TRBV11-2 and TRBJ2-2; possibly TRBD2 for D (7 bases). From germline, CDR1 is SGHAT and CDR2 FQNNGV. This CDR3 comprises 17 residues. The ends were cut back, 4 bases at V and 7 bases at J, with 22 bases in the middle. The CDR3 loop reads CASSSTKGGGSIGELFF. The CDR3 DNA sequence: TGTGCCAGCAGCTCTACTAAGGGAGGGGGATCAATCGGGGAGCTGTTTTTT.

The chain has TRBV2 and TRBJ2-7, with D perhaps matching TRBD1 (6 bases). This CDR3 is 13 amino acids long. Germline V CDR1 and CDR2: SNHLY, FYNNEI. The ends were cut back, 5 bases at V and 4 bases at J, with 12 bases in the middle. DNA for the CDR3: TGTGCCAGCAGTCTCAGGGGCATTTACGAGCAGTACTTC. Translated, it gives CASSLRGIYEQYF.

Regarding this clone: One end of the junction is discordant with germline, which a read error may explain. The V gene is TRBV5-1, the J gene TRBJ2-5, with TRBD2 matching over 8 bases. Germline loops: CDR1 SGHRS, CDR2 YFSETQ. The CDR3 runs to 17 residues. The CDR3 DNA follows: TGCGCCAGCACCTTGGGCGCGCAGCGGGGGTTCCAAGAGACCCAGTACTTC. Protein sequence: CASTLGAQRGFQETQYF.